The 26 T cell receptor beta chains presented below share a single source sample, sequenced in a study of blood T cell repertoires in COVID-19. TCRdb's table, derived via immunoSEQ multiplex PCR, lists solely in-frame clones and lacks some. The data contain about 400,000 clones, over 75% of them seen just once; the ten biggest clones take up roughly 2%. The sequenced sample was PBMCs or T cells enriched from blood (not recorded which). Receptor source: a woman between 35 and 50 years old with acute COVID-19.

J is TRBJ1-2 and V is TRBV27; possible D gene TRBD1, 5 bases. Germline V gene sequence: CDR1 MNHEY, CDR2 SMNVEV (reference sequence). The CDR3 has 16 residues. Trimming took 0 bases from V and 5 from J, leaving 16 bases between them. The CDR3 region is CASSLSLVGGSYGYTF. Here the CDR3 DNA reads TGTGCCAGCAGTTTATCGCTGGTGGGGGGTAGTTATGGCTACACCTTC.

This clone has a single count. The chain joins TRBV25-1 to TRBJ2-7, with D possibly matching TRBD2 (5 bases). The CDR3 covers 16 residues. The V gene's germline CDR1 is MGHDK and CDR2 SYGVNS. Trimming stripped 2 bases from V and 2 bases from J, with 16 bases between. Written as DNA, the CDR3 is TGTGCCAGCAGTGAACGGGGAGTAGACCCGCCCTACGAGCAGTACTTC. It yields the protein CASSERGVDPPYEQYF.

V is TRBV24-1 and J is TRBJ1-4, with 9 bases identical to TRBD1. V shed 2 bases, J shed 8 bases, and the junction held 5 bases outside the gene matches. Germline V gene sequence: CDR1 KGHDR, CDR2 SFDVKD. This CDR3 has 15 residues. The CDR3 sequence is CATSDSGTGREKLFF. Written as DNA, the CDR3 is TGTGCCACCAGTGATTCCGGGACAGGGCGGGAAAAACTGTTTTTT.

The rearrangement joins TRBV30 to TRBJ2-5; a possible D gene is TRBD2 (6 bases). V was pared by 2 bases and J by 10 bases, with 17 bases between. Germline V gene lookup returns CDR1 GTSNPN and CDR2 SVGIG (reference sequence). The CDR3 is 13 amino acids. CDR3 sequence reads: CAWSRTSQEGQYF. For the CDR3, the DNA is TGTGCCTGGAGTAGAACTAGCCAAGAGGGCCAGTACTTC.

DNA for the CDR3: TGTGCCAGCAGTTTGACGGAGCCGGGACTTTACACCGGGGAGCTGTTTTTT. This codes for CASSLTEPGLYTGELFF. The gene calls are TRBV27 and TRBJ2-2; possibly TRBD2 for D (6 bases). V was cut by 3 bases and J by 3 bases, with 17 bases left in between. CDR1 and CDR2 from the germline V gene are MNHEY and SMNVEV (reference sequence). The CDR3 covers 17 residues.

This clone was found a few times. The genes are TRBV5-1 and TRBJ1-3; 7 bases are a match to TRBD1. The CDR3 totals 16 residues. After removal of 4 bases from V and 1 base from J, the junction contained 8 bases not matched to a gene. In germline, CDR1 is SGHRS, CDR2 YFSETQ. The CDR3 sequence is CASSPRTGPSGNTIYF. The CDR3 DNA reads TGCGCCAGCAGCCCTCGGACAGGACCTTCTGGAAACACCATATATTTT.

CDR3 sequence: CASIETGGRGNYGYTF. In DNA, the CDR3 is TGTGCCAGTATCGAGACAGGGGGTCGCGGGAACTATGGCTACACCTTC. The chain links TRBV19 to TRBJ1-2, with 9 nucleotides matching TRBD1. Germline V lookup: CDR1 LNHDA, CDR2 SQIVND (reference sequence). Trimming removed 7 bases from V and 2 bases from J; junction bases left unmatched: 11. This CDR3 comprises 16 residues.

The rearrangement uses TRBV3-1 (or the pseudogene TRBV3-2) and TRBJ2-7, with 8 bases fitting TRBD1. J lost 3 bases, V lost 6 bases, and 10 bases had no gene match. CDR3 size: 15 residues. Germline loops: CDR1 LGHDT, CDR2 YNNKEL (reference sequence). The DNA for the CDR3 is TGTGCCAGCAGTTACCGGACCGGACAGGGCTACGAGCAGTACTTC. Amino acid sequence: CASSYRTGQGYEQYF.

The chain combines TRBV23-1 with TRBJ1-5; possible D gene TRBD1, 5 bases. TRBV23-1 carries the ORF label, with uncertain function. The CDR3 extends over 15 amino acids. This CDR3 is CGRGKDCGSNQPQHF. CDR3 nucleotide sequence: TGCGGGCGGGGGAAGGATTGCGGTAGCAATCAGCCCCAGCATTTT.

The chain links TRBV18 to TRBJ2-2; D might be TRBD2 (6 bases). CDR3 length: 15 amino acids. CDR1 and CDR2 from the germline V gene are KGHSH and LQKENI. The V end lost 3 bases, the J end lost 5 bases, and 13 bases lay between the germline ends. CDR3 loop: CASSPEGRRTGELFF. As DNA, the CDR3 is TGTGCCAGCTCACCGGAGGGCCGGAGGACCGGGGAGCTGTTTTTT. Full variable domain (rest looked up from reference TRBV18 and TRBJ2-2): NAGVMQNPRHLVRRRGQEARLRCSPMKGHSHVYWYRQLPEEGLKFMVYLQKENIIDESGMPKERFSAEFPKEGPSILRIQQVVRGDSAAYFCASSPEGRRTGELFFGEGSRLTVL.

The V and J genes are TRBV21-1 and TRBJ1-1; the DNA was not used to check the table's D call, TRBD1. TRBV21-1 represents a pseudogene. CDR3 size: 17 residues. The CDR3 here is CASSPLPGTGFWAEAFF. DNA for the CDR3: TGTGCCAGCAGCCCGTTGCCCGGGACAGGGTTTTGGGCTGAAGCTTTCTTT.

Remarks on this clone: Other DNA sequences within the sample encode an identical CDR3. The V call is TRBV2, the J call TRBJ2-5; unclear D gene. V was pared by 3 bases and J by 5 bases, with 7 bases between. Per germline, CDR1 SNHLY and CDR2 FYNNEI. This CDR3 is built from 12 residues. The CDR3: CASSDRGETQYF. In DNA, the CDR3 is TGTGCCAGCAGTGATCGCGGCGAGACCCAGTACTTC. Drawing the rest from reference TRBV2 and TRBJ2-5, the complete variable domain is EPEVTQTPSHQVTQMGQEVILRCVPISNHLYFYWYRQILGQKVEFLVSFYNNEISEKSEIFDDQFSVERPDGSNFTLKIRSTKLEDSAMYFCASSDRGETQYFGPGTRLLVL.

The V gene is TRBV19, the J gene TRBJ1-4; no reliable D call. V lost 2 bases, J lost 0 bases, and 10 bases lay in between. Germline lookup yields CDR1 LNHDA and CDR2 SQIVND (reference sequence). The CDR3 covers 16 residues. Written as DNA, the CDR3 is TGTGCCAGTAGTATAAGGCCAGGTTCAACTAATGAAAAACTGTTTTTT. Translated: CASSIRPGSTNEKLFF.

V and J are TRBV5-4 and TRBJ2-1, with 8 bases fitting TRBD1. Germline CDR1 and CDR2: SGHNT and YYREEE (reference sequence). The CDR3 length is 13 residues. V dropped 3 bases and J dropped 5; count of bases not matched to a gene: 1. CDR3 nucleotide sequence: TGTGCCAGCAGCTCGGGACAGGACAATGAGCAGTTCTTC. It encodes CASSSGQDNEQFF. Variable domain in full (rest from reference TRBV5-4 and TRBJ2-1): ETGVTQSPTHLIKTRGQQVTLRCSSQSGHNTVSWYQQALGQGPQFIFQYYREEENGRGNFPPRFSGLQFPNYSSELNVNALELDDSALYLCASSSGQDNEQFFGPGTRLTVL.

This chain uses TRBV6-5 with TRBJ1-2, with 12 bases fitting TRBD1. Trimming removed 2 bases from V and 6 bases from J; junction bases left unmatched: 1. The germline V gene has CDR1 MNHEY and CDR2 SVGAGI. This CDR3 comprises 14 residues. CDR3 in DNA: TGTGCCAGCAGTTACAGGGACAGGGGGCATGGCTACACCTTC. This sequence encodes CASSYRDRGHGYTF.

The genes are TRBV5-4 and TRBJ2-1; 9 nucleotides match TRBD2. The germline CDR1 and CDR2 sequences are SGHNT and YYREEE (reference sequence). Trimming removed 5 bases from V and 3 bases from J; junction bases left unmatched: 9. The CDR3 is 16 amino acids. For the CDR3, the DNA is TGTGCCAGCAGACCTCCGGGACTAGCAAGCTACAATGAGCAGTTCTTC. Protein sequence: CASRPPGLASYNEQFF.

V gene TRBV15 combines with J gene TRBJ2-7; 8 bases are a match to TRBD1. The CDR3 contains 14 residues. With 5 bases clipped from V and 2 bases from J, the junction kept 5 bases outside the gene matches. CDR1 is LNHNV, CDR2 YYDKDF, per germline (reference sequence). The CDR3 DNA is TGTGCCACCAGCCGTGACAGGGGAACCTACGAGCAGTACTTC. Translation gives CATSRDRGTYEQYF.

The chain combines TRBV4-1 with TRBJ2-5, with a tentative D call TRBD2 (5 bases). The CDR3 runs 16 residues. V lost 2 bases and J lost 3, with 16 bases in between. Germline values: CDR1 MGHRA, CDR2 YSYEKL. CDR3 in amino acids: CASSQSPPGVEETQYF. CDR3 sequence (DNA): TGCGCCAGCAGCCAATCTCCCCCCGGGGTAGAAGAGACCCAGTACTTC.

This rearrangement joins TRBV4-1 to TRBJ1-2; no definite D call. This CDR3 is built from 17 residues. Trimming took off 3 bases at V and 8 bases at J, with 25 bases between the two ends. CDR1 and CDR2 (germline): MGHRA, YSYEKL. The CDR3 DNA reads as TGCGCCAGCAGCCAGACCGGTACGGAGGGAACGACTAGAGGCTACACCTTC. The encoded protein is CASSQTGTEGTTRGYTF.

The chain combines TRBV2 with TRBJ2-1; possible D gene TRBD2, 5 bases. The germline V and J ends were trimmed by 0 bases and 6 bases, with 18 bases remaining between them. The germline V gene has CDR1 SNHLY and CDR2 FYNNEI. The CDR3 consists of 17 residues. CDR3 loop: CASSEARTRDSFNEQFF. For the CDR3, the DNA is TGTGCCAGCAGTGAAGCTAGAACGAGGGATTCTTTCAATGAGCAGTTCTTC.

This chain uses TRBV5-1 with TRBJ1-2; weak D call: TRBD1 (5 bases). The CDR3 length is 15 residues. With 0 bases removed from V and 1 base from J, the gap between germline ends came to 10 bases. The V gene's germline CDR1 is SGHRS and CDR2 YFSETQ. CDR3 in amino acids: CASSLDPDNNYGYTF. CDR3 nucleotide sequence: TGCGCCAGCAGCTTGGATCCGGACAATAACTATGGCTACACCTTC.

J is TRBJ1-2 and V is TRBV5-1; D perhaps matches TRBD1 (6 bases). Germline V CDR1 and CDR2: SGHRS, YFSETQ. The V end was cut by 4 bases, the J end by 7 bases, with 17 bases between. The CDR3 extends over 14 amino acids. The CDR3 DNA follows: TGCGCCAGCAGCCAATCAGGGGAATCAGGTGGCTACACCTTC. It codes for CASSQSGESGGYTF.

The V gene is TRBV6-5, the J gene TRBJ2-1; 9 positions agree with TRBD2. CDR1 is MNHEY, CDR2 SVGAGI, per germline. V was clipped by 6 bases and J by 9 bases; unmatched bases: 9. The CDR3 has 14 amino acids. The CDR3 protein is CASSLMRGGVEQFF. The CDR3 DNA reads TGTGCCAGCAGCCTGATGCGGGGGGGAGTTGAGCAGTTCTTC.

This chain uses TRBV5-1 with TRBJ2-7; D possibly corresponds to TRBD2 (6 bases). Germline V gene sequence: CDR1 SGHRS, CDR2 YFSETQ. Trimming left V 4 bases short and J 3 bases short, with 14 bases between. This CDR3 has 14 residues. DNA of the CDR3: TGCGCCAGCAGCCGCGACTGGGGGGACTACGAGCAGTACTTC. Its translation is CASSRDWGDYEQYF.

A remark on this clone: The junction and the germline gene differ at one end; a read error may be behind it. This chain uses TRBV6-5 with TRBJ1-5; D is possibly TRBD1 (6 bases). Per the germline V gene, CDR1 is MNHEY and CDR2 is SVGAGI. The CDR3 is 12 amino acids. CDR3 protein: CACRTVGQPQHF. The CDR3 DNA reads TGTGCCTGCAGGACAGTGGGTCAGCCCCAGCATTTT.

The chain uses TRBV5-1 and TRBJ1-2; a weak D match, TRBD1 (5 bases). With 0 bases removed from V and 4 bases from J, the gap between germline ends came to 13 bases. This CDR3 is built from 15 residues. From germline, CDR1 is SGHRS and CDR2 YFSETQ. The CDR3 bases are TGCGCCAGCAGCTTGGCCGGCGGGGCGAGCTATGGCTACACCTTC. Translation gives CASSLAGGASYGYTF.